The 9 T cell receptor beta chains below were found in one sample sequenced in a study of blood T cell repertoires in COVID-19. Profiled with immunoSEQ multiplex PCR; TCRdb holds only in-frame clones, not every one. The repertoire holds about 170,000 clones, with less than 90% as singletons. The specimen sequenced was peripheral blood. These receptors were collected from a woman aged 60-75 years with COVID-19, enrolled during active disease.

The chain combines TRBV28 with TRBJ2-2; TRBD1 aligns across 7 bases. The trim removed 5 bases at V and 5 bases at J, leaving 8 bases unmatched. From germline, CDR1 is MDHEN and CDR2 SYDVKM. This CDR3 has 15 amino acids. The CDR3 DNA sequence: TGTGCCAGCAGTCAGACAGGGCGCATGACCGGGGAGCTGTTTTTT. Its protein product is CASSQTGRMTGELFF.

This sequence joins TRBV4-1 and TRBJ2-1; D perhaps matches TRBD2 (5 bases). V shed 2 bases and J shed 1 base, with 21 bases lying between them. CDR1 is MGHRA, CDR2 YSYEKL, per germline. The CDR3 totals 19 residues. CDR3 nucleotide sequence: TGCGCCAGCAGCCAAACACTTGGGTCCACTAGTCCTTCCTACAATGAGCAGTTCTTC. Translation gives CASSQTLGSTSPSYNEQFF.

The genes are TRBV12-3 or TRBV12-4 and TRBJ1-5; D ambiguous. Trimming removed 8 bases at V and 3 bases at J, with 8 bases between. The CDR3 length is 12 residues. DNA for the CDR3: TGTGCCAGCGCGGGCTCCAATCAGCCCCAGCATTTT. Amino acids: CASAGSNQPQHF.

The chain links TRBV10-3 to TRBJ1-1, with D possibly matching TRBD1 (5 bases). The CDR3 contains 15 residues. From germline, CDR1 is ENHRY and CDR2 SYGVKD. Trimming left V 3 bases short and J 4 bases short, with 15 bases between. The CDR3 DNA reads as TGTGCCATCAGTGAATCAGGGCGGTTAGGCACTGAAGCTTTCTTT. Translation: CAISESGRLGTEAFF.

The V gene is TRBV10-3, the J gene TRBJ2-1; 9 bases map to TRBD2. Per germline, CDR1 ENHRY and CDR2 SYGVKD. The J segment lost 7 bases and the V segment lost 4 bases, leaving 11 bases of the junction unmatched. The CDR3 sequence is 16 residues long. The CDR3 reads CAISAGRGAGGNEQFF. The CDR3 region has the DNA TGTGCCATCAGTGCCGGCAGGGGAGCGGGAGGTAATGAGCAGTTCTTC.

This chain uses TRBV4-2 with TRBJ2-1; D ambiguous. Germline values: CDR1 LGHNA, CDR2 YNFKEQ. V lost 1 base and J lost 7, with 11 bases in between. The CDR3 has 14 amino acids. CDR3 nucleotide sequence: TGTGCCAGCAGCCAAGGGGCTGGCTGGAATGAGCAGTTCTTC. As protein: CASSQGAGWNEQFF.

The genes are TRBV5-4 and TRBJ1-6; TRBD1 matches at 12 bases. Germline V gene data show CDR1 as SGHNT and CDR2 as YYREEE (reference sequence). V lost 3 bases to trimming and J lost 8 bases; unmatched junction nucleotides: 3. CDR3 length: 15 amino acids. CDR3 bases: TGTGCCAGCAGCTGGGGACAGGGGGCTTATTCACCCCTCCACTTT. This gives the protein CASSWGQGAYSPLHF.

V is TRBV10-1 and J is TRBJ2-3; TRBD2 matches at 7 bases. J lost 0 bases, V lost 8 bases, and 11 bases had no gene match. Germline CDR1 reads WNHNN; CDR2 reads SYGVQD (reference sequence). This CDR3 is built from 16 residues. Here the CDR3 reads CASARSASGSTDTQYF. The CDR3, as DNA: TGCGCCAGCGCTAGGTCGGCTAGCGGAAGCACAGATACGCAGTATTTT.

This rearrangement joins TRBV28 to TRBJ1-5; no clear D. CDR1 MDHEN and CDR2 SYDVKM come from the germline V gene. The CDR3 runs to 16 residues. V shed 3 bases and J shed 0 bases, with 12 bases lying between them. The CDR3 DNA follows: TGTGCCAGCAGTTTGGCAACAGCCCATAGCAATCAGCCCCAGCATTTT. Residues: CASSLATAHSNQPQHF. The full variable domain, rest sourced from reference TRBV28 and TRBJ1-5, is DVKVTQSSRYLVKRTGEKVFLECVQDMDHENMFWYRQDPGLGLRLIYFSYDVKMKEKGDIPEGYSVSREKKERFSLILESASTNQTSMYLCASSLATAHSNQPQHFGDGTRLSIL.